The 8 T cell receptor beta chains below all came from one sample that was sequenced in a study of blood T cell repertoires in COVID-19. Measured with immunoSEQ multiplex PCR; TCRdb has only the in-frame clones, and not every one. This table has 130,000 or so clones, around 83% appearing once. Sequencing was carried out using peripheral blood. The receptor source for this set is a human donor in a cohort sampled during active COVID-19.

The chain combines TRBV9 with TRBJ1-4; tentatively, D is TRBD1 (6 bases). The CDR3 runs 14 residues. Looked up from germline, CDR1 is SGDLS and CDR2 is YYNGEE. V lost 4 bases, J lost 7 bases, and 14 bases lay in between. DNA of the CDR3: TGTGCCAGCAGCTCACAGGGAGTCAGTGAAAAACTGTTTTTT. Translation: CASSSQGVSEKLFF.

The chain couples TRBV7-9 to TRBJ1-1; no clear D. CDR3 length: 13 residues. Between the trimmed V and J ends, which lost 5 bases and 3 bases, there was a span of 10 bases. CDR1 is SEHNR, CDR2 FQNEAQ, per germline (reference sequence). CDR3 loop: CASSLSSDTEAFF. DNA of the CDR3: TGTGCCAGCAGCCTAAGTAGTGACACTGAAGCTTTCTTT.

This clone was detected ten times or more. The identical CDR3 is also encoded by other nucleotide sequences in the sample. V and J are TRBV7-3 and TRBJ2-3; the match to TRBD2 covers 10 bases. Per the germline V gene, CDR1 is SGHTA and CDR2 is FQGTGA. There are 15 residues in the CDR3. V dropped 5 bases and J dropped 0; count of bases not matched to a gene: 2. The CDR3 loop is CASSRAGGSTDTQYF. The CDR3 DNA is TGTGCCAGCAGCAGAGCGGGGGGGAGCACAGATACGCAGTATTTT.

The V and J genes are TRBV28 and TRBJ1-6; TRBD1 matches at 8 bases. The V and J ends lost 6 bases and 9 bases, in that order; junction bases with no gene match: 10. The CDR3 has 15 residues. Germline assignment: CDR1 MDHEN and CDR2 SYDVKM. CDR3 protein: CASSFDQGAGSPLHF. As DNA, the CDR3 is TGTGCCAGCAGCTTCGATCAGGGGGCGGGTTCACCCCTCCACTTT.

This sequence joins TRBV11-1 and TRBJ1-2; D call uncertain. V lost 5 bases, J lost 8 bases, and 15 bases lay in between. The germline gives CDR1 SGHAT, CDR2 FQDESV (reference sequence). The CDR3 runs 13 residues. CDR3 loop: CASSTLRRAGYTF. In DNA, the CDR3 is TGTGCCAGCAGCACCCTCAGGAGGGCGGGCTACACCTTC.

The J gene is TRBJ1-3, the V gene TRBV6-1, with TRBD1 matching over 11 bases. The CDR3 is 18 amino acids. Germline assignment: CDR1 MNHNS and CDR2 SASEGT. V lost 2 bases and J lost 1; bases outside the gene matches: 7. The CDR3 nucleotides read TGTGCCAGCAGTGAACCTCCGGGACAGGGGGTTTCTGGAAACACCATATATTTT. This translates into CASSEPPGQGVSGNTIYF.

The chain couples TRBV2 to TRBJ2-5, with 7 bases fitting TRBD2. Per the germline V gene, CDR1 is SNHLY and CDR2 is FYNNEI. V lost 8 bases, J lost 5 bases, and 11 bases stayed unmatched. The CDR3 sequence is 14 residues long. The CDR3 nucleotides read TGTGCCAGCGAGTCAGCATGGGGGGGGGAGACCCAGTACTTC. This encodes CASESAWGGETQYF.

The rearrangement links TRBV7-2 to TRBJ2-7; 7 bases are a match to TRBD2. The CDR3 loop spans 14 amino acids. Germline loops: CDR1 SGHTA, CDR2 FQGNSA. The trim removed 1 base at V and 7 bases at J, leaving 7 bases unmatched. CDR3: CASSLVLGAGEQYF. The CDR3 nucleotides read TGTGCCAGCAGCTTAGTCTTAGGAGCGGGGGAGCAGTACTTC.